The T cell receptor beta chain under discussion was sequenced for a study of T cell changes during pregnancy in multiple sclerosis. Data came from immunoSEQ multiplex PCR; TCRdb stores just in-frame clones and leaves some out. The sample contains approximately 48,000 clones, under 95% of which appear only once. This sample comprised CD8+ T cells from peripheral blood mononuclear cells, obtained before pregnancy. This clonotype was obtained from a female donor with multiple sclerosis, enrolled in a pregnancy study.

The CDR3 here is CASSQDRWTGVAEAFF. The CDR3 DNA reads TGCGCCAGCAGCCAAGATAGGTGGACAGGGGTGGCTGAAGCTTTCTTT. The V gene is TRBV4-3, the J gene TRBJ1-1; 9 bases line up with TRBD1. Germline V gives CDR1 LGHNA, CDR2 YSLEER. V lost 0 bases and J lost 6; bases outside the gene matches: 8. The CDR3 extends over 16 amino acids.